A single sample is the source of the 27 T cell receptor beta chains below, sequenced in a study of T cells in localized non-small cell lung cancer. Only in-frame clones appear in the TCRdb table, and some are missing; sequencing was by immunoSEQ multiplex PCR. Here the sample spans under 20,000 clones, over 75% being singletons. This material consisted of peripheral blood mononuclear cells, taken before any cancer treatment. These receptors all stem from a male donor aged 60 or over with stage II lung adenocarcinoma.

CDR3 region: CAIIPERAGGEAFF. The CDR3 DNA follows: TGTGCCATCATCCCGGAGAGGGCAGGTGGTGAAGCTTTCTTT. The chain carries TRBV6-6 and TRBJ1-1; no reliable D call. CDR3 length: 14 amino acids. Germline V gene sequence: CDR1 MNHNY, CDR2 SVGAGI (reference sequence). Trimming pared 10 bases from V and 7 bases from J, leaving 22 bases between.

V usage is TRBV29-1 and J usage is TRBJ2-7; D remains unclear. Germline assignment: CDR1 SQVTM and CDR2 ANQGSEA. With 1 base removed from V and 4 bases from J, the gap between germline ends came to 5 bases. CDR3 length: 11 amino acids. The CDR3 DNA follows: TGCAGCGTTGAAGGGTCTTACGAGCAGTACTTC. This codes for CSVEGSYEQYF.

The CDR3 coding sequence is TGTGCCAGCAGTTCCGTGGGGTATACTGAAGCTTTCTTT. Amino acids: CASSSVGYTEAFF. J is TRBJ1-1 and V is TRBV25-1, with D unresolved. The germline V and J ends were trimmed by 5 bases and 5 bases, with 12 bases remaining between them. The CDR3 spans 13 residues. Germline CDR1 MGHDK, CDR2 SYGVNS. Full variable domain (remainder filled in from reference TRBV25-1 and TRBJ1-1): EADIYQTPRYLVIGTGKKITLECSQTMGHDKMYWYQQDPGMELHLIHYSYGVNSTEKGDLSSESTVSRIRTEHFPLTLESARPSHTSQYLCASSSVGYTEAFFGQGTRLTVV.

The rearrangement joins TRBV14 to TRBJ2-5; D not resolved. V gave up 1 base and J gave up 7 bases, with 13 bases separating them. The V gene's germline CDR1 is SGHDN and CDR2 FVKESK. The CDR3 has 14 amino acids. For the CDR3, the DNA is TGTGCCAGCAGCCAAGCGGTGTCGGTCGGGACCCAGTACTTC. Protein: CASSQAVSVGTQYF. The full variable domain, rest sourced from reference TRBV14 and TRBJ2-5, is EAGVTQFPSHSVIEKGQTVTLRCDPISGHDNLYWYRRVMGKEIKFLLHFVKESKQDESGMPNNRFLAERTGGTYSTLKVQPAELEDSGVYFCASSQAVSVGTQYFGPGTRLLVL.

The chain employs TRBV19 and TRBJ2-4; 7 positions match TRBD2. The germline V gene has CDR1 LNHDA and CDR2 SQIVND (reference sequence). This CDR3 is built from 18 residues. The junction had 10 bases not matched to a gene; V was cut back by 2 bases and J by 0 bases. The CDR3 protein is CASSIIAGEVIAKNIQYF. In DNA, the CDR3 is TGTGCCAGTAGTATAATCGCGGGAGAGGTAATAGCCAAAAACATTCAGTACTTC.

Note on this clone: The junction does not match germline at one end; this may be a read error. This sequence joins TRBV28 and TRBJ2-1; no clear D. CDR1 is MDHEN, CDR2 SYDVKM, per germline. CDR3 length: 10 residues. The CDR3 protein is CATLYKEQFF. The CDR3 DNA sequence: TGTGCCACCCTCTACAAGGAGCAGTTCTTC.

In its sample, this clone was seen once. The chain employs TRBV6-1 and TRBJ1-1; D unresolved. This CDR3 comprises 12 residues. Germline assignment: CDR1 MNHNS and CDR2 SASEGT. Trimming shortened V by 2 bases and J by 2 bases, and 3 bases separated the two germline ends. The chain's CDR3 is CASSERNTEAFF. The DNA of the CDR3 is TGTGCCAGCAGTGAACGAAACACTGAAGCTTTCTTT.

This rearrangement joins TRBV19 to TRBJ1-1; possibly TRBD1 for D (5 bases). With 7 bases removed from V and 4 bases from J, the gap between germline ends came to 13 bases. This CDR3 has 13 amino acids. The germline gives CDR1 LNHDA, CDR2 SQIVND (reference sequence). The CDR3 reads CASNPRGGTEAFF. CDR3 in DNA: TGTGCCAGTAATCCAAGGGGCGGCACTGAAGCTTTCTTT. Filled out from reference TRBV19 and TRBJ1-1, the complete variable domain reads DGGITQSPKYLFRKEGQNVTLSCEQNLNHDAMYWYRQDPGQGLRLIYYSQIVNDFQKGDIAEGYSVSREKKESFPLTVTSAQKNPTAFYLCASNPRGGTEAFFGQGTRLTVV.

V and J are TRBV5-1 and TRBJ1-6, with D hard to call. This CDR3 is 12 amino acids long. The V gene's germline CDR1 is SGHRS and CDR2 YFSETQ. V gave up 3 bases and J gave up 5 bases, with 3 bases separating them. CDR3 in amino acids: CASSSDNSPLHF. As DNA, the CDR3 is TGCGCCAGCAGCTCGGATAATTCACCCCTCCACTTT.

The J gene is TRBJ1-5, the V gene TRBV6-5; D is unclear. The V gene's germline CDR1 is MNHEY and CDR2 SVGAGI. The V and J ends lost 0 bases and 8 bases respectively, with 8 bases between them. This CDR3 spans 13 amino acids. The CDR3 here is CASSYSDREPQHF. CDR3 coding DNA: TGTGCCAGCAGTTACTCGGATCGAGAGCCCCAGCATTTT.

V is TRBV6-4 and J is TRBJ2-1; D might be TRBD2 (6 bases). The germline CDR1 and CDR2 sequences are MRHNA and SNTAGT. CDR3 length: 12 amino acids. Trimming removed 4 bases from V and 10 bases from J, with 11 bases in between. CDR3 bases: TGTGCCAGCAGTGCTTCGGGGAGGGAGCAGTTCTTC. It translates to CASSASGREQFF.

This clone occurred once. The V and J genes are TRBV7-3 and TRBJ2-1; 7 nucleotides line up with TRBD1. The CDR3 totals 16 residues. CDR1 is SGHTA, CDR2 FQGTGA, per germline. The V gene end was trimmed by 1 base and the J gene end by 2 bases; junction bases not matched to a gene: 5. This CDR3 is CASSLMGQTTYNEQFF. The CDR3 nucleotides are TGTGCCAGCAGCTTAATGGGACAGACCACCTACAATGAGCAGTTCTTC.

The rearrangement uses TRBV15 and TRBJ1-1; D unresolved. The CDR3 sequence is 14 residues long. The germline gives CDR1 LNHNV, CDR2 YYDKDF (reference sequence). Trimming took 4 bases from V and 1 from J, leaving 10 bases between them. CDR3 nucleotides: TGTGCCACCAGCAATAACGTCAGGAACACTGAAGCTTTCTTT. Its protein product is CATSNNVRNTEAFF.

This clone was counted a single time. V gene TRBV6-5 combines with J gene TRBJ1-1, with TRBD1 matching 7 bases. CDR3 length: 13 amino acids. Germline lookup yields CDR1 MNHEY and CDR2 SVGAGI. With V trimmed by 4 bases and J by 4 bases, 3 bases remained unmatched. The chain's CDR3 is CASSLQGTTEAFF. The DNA of the CDR3 is TGTGCCAGCAGTTTACAGGGGACCACTGAAGCTTTCTTT.

The gene calls are TRBV5-1 and TRBJ2-1, with a tentative D call TRBD1 (8 bases). Germline loops: CDR1 SGHRS, CDR2 YFSETQ. Trimming shortened V by 7 bases and J by 7 bases, and 27 bases separated the two germline ends. This CDR3 region has 17 residues. CDR3 sequence reads: CASQLGGARQGMNEQFF. CDR3 bases: TGCGCCAGCCAACTTGGGGGGGCAAGACAGGGGATGAATGAGCAGTTCTTC.

The rearrangement links TRBV4-2 to TRBJ1-1; D remains unclear. Between the trimmed V and J ends, which lost 3 bases and 0 bases, there was a span of 14 bases. The CDR3 is 16 residues long. Germline V gene sequence: CDR1 LGHNA, CDR2 YNFKEQ. The CDR3 region is CASSHYREFMNTEAFF. In DNA form, the CDR3 reads TGTGCCAGCAGCCACTACCGAGAATTCATGAACACTGAAGCTTTCTTT.

The rearrangement joins TRBV6-1 to TRBJ1-2; D call uncertain. The CDR3 spans 13 residues. Germline-derived CDR1 and CDR2 are MNHNS and SASEGT. With 6 bases removed from V and 5 bases from J, the gap between germline ends came to 13 bases. The CDR3 loop reads CASSFIAEYGYTF. The DNA of the CDR3 is TGTGCCAGCAGCTTCATCGCTGAGTATGGCTACACCTTC.

The gene calls are TRBV29-1 and TRBJ1-1; TRBD1 matches at 9 bases. CDR1 is SQVTM and CDR2 is ANQGSEA in the germline V gene. Trimming took 5 bases from V and 1 from J; bases not matched to a gene: 2. The CDR3 totals 13 residues. CDR3 DNA: TGCAGCGTTCGGGACAGGGCGAACACTGAAGCTTTCTTT. It translates to CSVRDRANTEAFF.

The chain is built from TRBV18 and TRBJ2-1, with D unresolved. Trimming took off 6 bases at V and 8 bases at J, with 14 bases between the two ends. Germline-derived CDR1 and CDR2 are KGHSH and LQKENI. The length of the CDR3 is 13 residues. The CDR3: CASSPGIDDEQFF. Here the CDR3 DNA reads TGTGCCAGCTCCCCAGGCATCGACGATGAGCAGTTCTTC.

Turning to this clone: The DNA is omitted, as the CDR3 cannot be located on it reliably, and the CDR3 follows TCRdb's listing. The chain recombines TRBV27 with TRBJ2-1; the table's D gene call, TRBD1, was not cross checked with the DNA. Germline V CDR1 and CDR2: MNHEY, SMNVEV (reference sequence). The CDR3 has 14 residues if both end residues are counted. The CDR3 spells CASSSGQYFGEQFF.

This clone has just a few counts. V usage is TRBV9 and J usage is TRBJ2-3; a possible D gene is TRBD1 (6 bases). Trimming removed 3 bases at V and 5 bases at J, with 10 bases between. Germline V gene lookup returns CDR1 SGDLS and CDR2 YYNGEE. The CDR3 is 13 amino acids. CDR3 sequence: CASSGGQQDTQYF. CDR3 DNA sequence: TGTGCCAGCAGCGGCGGACAGCAAGATACGCAGTATTTT.

The chain carries TRBV9 and TRBJ1-1; D is unclear. This CDR3 region has 14 residues. Trimming stripped 5 bases from V and 5 bases from J, with 16 bases between. Looked up from germline, CDR1 is SGDLS and CDR2 is YYNGEE. CDR3 loop: CASRDPSRETEAFF. The CDR3 DNA sequence: TGTGCCAGCAGAGATCCCTCGAGGGAGACTGAAGCTTTCTTT.

This clone was seen only once. The rearrangement uses TRBV7-6 and TRBJ2-1; 9 bases map to TRBD2. Trimming at V came to 5 bases and at J to 7 bases, leaving 15 bases not matched to a gene. From germline, CDR1 is SGHVS and CDR2 FNYEAQ. This CDR3 has 17 residues. The CDR3 region is CASSPRLGAGGLNEQFF. As DNA, the CDR3 is TGTGCCAGCAGCCCGAGGTTGGGGGCGGGAGGGTTAAATGAGCAGTTCTTC. Full variable domain (missing parts from reference TRBV7-6 and TRBJ2-1): GAGVSQSPRYKVTKRGQDVALRCDPISGHVSLYWYRQALGQGPEFLTYFNYEAQQDKSGLPNDRFSAERPEGSISTLTIQRTEQRDSAMYRCASSPRLGAGGLNEQFFGPGTRLTVL.

J is TRBJ1-2 and V is TRBV6-1, with D perhaps TRBD1 (5 bases). This CDR3 spans 15 amino acids. CDR1 and CDR2 (germline): MNHNS, SASEGT. Trimming pared 6 bases from V and 4 bases from J, leaving 18 bases between. CDR3 DNA sequence: TGTGCCAGCAGGAAGGCCCCGGGGGGGACCTATGGCTACACCTTC. It is translated as CASRKAPGGTYGYTF.

CDR3 sequence (DNA): TGTGCCAGCAGCTTGGCCGTACCCTATGGCTACACCTTC. This sequence encodes CASSLAVPYGYTF. J is TRBJ1-2 and V is TRBV5-8; the D is unclear. The ends were cut back, 0 bases at V and 4 bases at J, with 7 bases in the middle. The CDR3 is made up of 13 amino acids. Germline CDR1 is SGHTS and CDR2 is YDEGEE.

The chain joins TRBV18 to TRBJ2-7; D unresolved. V was clipped by 4 bases and J by 2 bases, with 12 bases between them. CDR3 size: 14 residues. Germline-derived CDR1 and CDR2 are KGHSH and LQKENI. CDR3 coding DNA: TGTGCCAGCTCACTGAGTGCCGGAACCTACGAGCAGTACTTC. Encoded protein: CASSLSAGTYEQYF.

This chain uses TRBV28 with TRBJ1-2; 10 positions match TRBD1. The CDR3 spans 14 residues. After removal of 7 bases from V and 4 bases from J, the junction contained 6 bases not matched to a gene. The germline CDR1 and CDR2 sequences are MDHEN and SYDVKM. This chain's CDR3 is CASTPRDRGYGYTF. CDR3 in DNA: TGTGCCAGCACCCCCCGGGACAGGGGCTATGGCTACACCTTC.